These 22 T cell receptor beta chains were sequenced from one sample in a study of shared clonotypes between healthy human individuals. The protocol was immunoSEQ multiplex PCR, while the TCRdb copy is restricted to in-frame clones and leaves out a portion. Of about 960,000 clones listed, less than 85% are singletons. The source material was memory CD4+ T cells sorted from blood. Regarding subset: CD45RA-negative fraction. The receptors derive from a man younger than 35 in good health.

The rearrangement uses TRBV12-5 and TRBJ1-5; D remains ambiguous. CDR1 LGHNT and CDR2 FRNRAP come from the germline V gene. This CDR3 has 13 amino acids. V was cut by 1 base and J by 6 bases, with 7 bases left in between. The CDR3 spells CASGLEESQPQHF. For the CDR3, the DNA is TGTGCTAGTGGTTTGGAGGAATCTCAGCCCCAGCATTTT.

This clone was counted only a few times. CDR3 DNA: TGTGCCAGCAGTTACCGGACGGGGGGAAGGGAAGCTTTCTTT. It translates to CASSYRTGGREAFF. This chain uses TRBV6-5 with TRBJ1-1; D may be TRBD1 (5 bases). CDR3 length: 14 amino acids. V lost 2 bases and J 8 bases, leaving 15 bases between the germline ends. CDR1 is MNHEY and CDR2 is SVGAGI in the germline V gene.

The genes are TRBV5-1 and TRBJ1-3; D is undetermined. Germline CDR1 SGHRS, CDR2 YFSETQ. The V and J ends lost 5 bases and 0 bases respectively, with 12 bases between them. The CDR3 covers 15 residues. The CDR3 reads CASRLQSDSGNTIYF. The CDR3 DNA is TGCGCCAGCAGACTTCAATCTGACTCTGGAAACACCATATATTTT.

The V call is TRBV29-1, the J call TRBJ1-5, with TRBD1 as a possible D gene (5 bases). From germline, CDR1 is SQVTM and CDR2 ANQGSEA. Trimming stripped 7 bases from V and 2 bases from J, with 12 bases between. This CDR3 has 13 residues. The CDR3 DNA reads as TGCAGCGCCCGGGACGGGGGCAATCAGCCCCAGCATTTT. Protein product: CSARDGGNQPQHF.

The rearrangement joins TRBV6-1 to TRBJ1-2; D unclear. CDR1 is MNHNS, CDR2 SASEGT, per germline. The CDR3 loop spans 13 amino acids. The ends were cut back, 3 bases at V and 2 bases at J, with 7 bases in the middle. This CDR3 is CASSDWENYGYTF. Written as DNA, the CDR3 is TGTGCCAGCAGTGATTGGGAAAACTATGGCTACACCTTC.

As to this clone: This sample includes further DNA sequences coding for the same CDR3. The chain employs TRBV5-1 and TRBJ2-3; 7 bases are a match to TRBD1. Trimming at V came to 2 bases and at J to 0 bases, leaving 3 bases not matched to a gene. Per the germline V gene, CDR1 is SGHRS and CDR2 is YFSETQ. CDR3 size: 15 residues. For the CDR3, the DNA is TGCGCCAGCAGCTTCACAGGGGCTAGCACAGATACGCAGTATTTT. This sequence encodes CASSFTGASTDTQYF.

This clone was seen a single time. This chain joins TRBV19 and TRBJ2-7; D perhaps matches TRBD1 (6 bases). CDR3 length: 15 amino acids. The germline V and J ends were trimmed by 4 bases and 4 bases, with 17 bases remaining between them. The germline CDR1 and CDR2 sequences are LNHDA and SQIVND (reference sequence). The CDR3 nucleotides read TGTGCCAGTAGTACGACAGGTTTGGGGTATTACGAGCAGTACTTC. This translates into CASSTTGLGYYEQYF.

The rearrangement joins TRBV5-8 to TRBJ2-1; D is perhaps TRBD1 or TRBD2 (5 bases each). Germline V gene data show CDR1 as SGHTS and CDR2 as YDEGEE. Trimming took off 4 bases at V and 12 bases at J, with 14 bases between the two ends. CDR3 length: 12 residues. CDR3 nucleotide sequence: TGTGCCAGCAGCACCGCCCCGAGGGGGCAGTTCTTC. This translates into CASSTAPRGQFF. Together with reference TRBV5-8 and TRBJ2-1, the CDR3 gives the full variable domain: EAGVTQSPTHLIKTRGQQATLRCSPISGHTSVYWYQQALGLGLQFLLWYDEGEERNRGNFPPRFSGRQFPNYSSELNVNALELEDSALYLCASSTAPRGQFFGPGTRLTVL.

This clone showed up just once. The chain combines TRBV7-9 with TRBJ2-2; D is perhaps TRBD2 (6 bases). V lost 8 bases to trimming and J lost 7 bases, with 17 bases between them. The germline V gene has CDR1 SEHNR and CDR2 FQNEAQ (reference sequence). This CDR3 spans 14 amino acids. CDR3 DNA: TGTGCCAGCCCGCGGGCGGGAAGGCGCGGGGAGCTGTTTTTT. Translating gives CASPRAGRRGELFF.

V usage is TRBV7-8 and J usage is TRBJ2-7; 10 bases are shared with TRBD2. The germline V gene has CDR1 SGHVS and CDR2 FQNEAQ. The CDR3 is 13 amino acids. The V segment lost 9 bases and the J segment 6 bases; nucleotides outside the gene matches: 8. The CDR3 DNA follows: TGTGCCAGTACAGCGGGAGGGCCGTTCGAGCAGTACTTC. Translating gives CASTAGGPFEQYF.

The chain combines TRBV9 with TRBJ2-7; D gene ambiguous. The germline V gene has CDR1 SGDLS and CDR2 YYNGEE. There are 16 residues in the CDR3. The V end was cut by 0 bases, the J end by 0 bases, with 13 bases between. This CDR3 reads CASSVVGNTPSYEQYF. For the CDR3, the DNA is TGTGCCAGCAGCGTAGTGGGGAATACCCCCTCCTACGAGCAGTACTTC.

The chain employs TRBV7-9 and TRBJ1-2, with D perhaps TRBD1 (5 bases). The ends were cut back, 1 base at V and 7 bases at J, with 22 bases in the middle. CDR3 length: 17 residues. From germline, CDR1 is SEHNR and CDR2 FQNEAQ (reference sequence). CDR3 region: CASSLDVFARDSFGYTF. Written as DNA, the CDR3 is TGTGCCAGCAGCTTAGATGTCTTCGCCAGGGATTCGTTTGGCTACACCTTC.

CDR3 sequence reads: CASKQGTGELFF. The CDR3 DNA sequence: TGCGCCAGCAAGCAGGGAACCGGGGAGCTGTTTTTT. V and J are TRBV5-1 and TRBJ2-2; D may be TRBD1 (5 bases). V lost 6 bases and J 5 bases, leaving 8 bases between the germline ends. The germline gives CDR1 SGHRS, CDR2 YFSETQ. There are 12 residues in the CDR3.

The chain is built from TRBV5-1 and TRBJ2-6; no reliable D call. The CDR3 runs 15 residues. CDR1 SGHRS and CDR2 YFSETQ come from the germline V gene. V gave up 1 base and J gave up 0 bases, with 5 bases separating them. CDR3 DNA: TGCGCCAGCAGCTTGCAGGTCTCTGGGGCCAACGTCCTGACTTTC. This codes for CASSLQVSGANVLTF.

The chain joins TRBV5-1 to TRBJ1-3, with a weak D call TRBD1 (5 bases). CDR1 SGHRS and CDR2 YFSETQ come from the germline V gene. The germline V and J ends were trimmed by 3 bases and 0 bases, with 13 bases remaining between them. The CDR3 runs 16 residues. CDR3 sequence: CASSSEQVFSGNTIYF. CDR3 sequence (DNA): TGCGCCAGCAGCTCAGAACAGGTGTTCTCTGGAAACACCATATATTTT.

J is TRBJ2-7 and V is TRBV15, with D uncertain. The germline gives CDR1 LNHNV, CDR2 YYDKDF (reference sequence). Trimming stripped 5 bases from V and 2 bases from J, with 16 bases between. The CDR3 loop spans 15 amino acids. The CDR3 bases are TGTGCCACCAGCCAGATCAGGACCGGCGCCTACGAGCAGTACTTC. This translates into CATSQIRTGAYEQYF.

The chain is built from TRBV5-6 and TRBJ2-5; D tentatively fits TRBD1 or TRBD2 (5 bases each). Trimming removed 4 bases from V and 2 bases from J, with 15 bases in between. The length of the CDR3 is 15 residues. The germline CDR1 and CDR2 sequences are SGHDT and YYEEEE. The CDR3 DNA reads as TGTGCCAGCAGCCGCCCTCGGTGGGGGCAAGAGACCCAGTACTTC. Translating gives CASSRPRWGQETQYF.

J is TRBJ2-5 and V is TRBV6-1, with D possibly matching TRBD2 (5 bases). The CDR3 is 13 residues long. Germline CDR1 and CDR2: MNHNS and SASEGT. Trimming shortened V by 8 bases and J by 1 base, and 11 bases separated the two germline ends. CDR3 region: CASGIGSQETQYF. CDR3 in DNA: TGTGCCAGCGGGATAGGGAGCCAAGAGACCCAGTACTTC.

CDR3 nucleotides: TGCGCCAGCAGTCAACCGGACAGCCTGGATAGCAATCAGCCCCAGCATTTT. It codes for CASSQPDSLDSNQPQHF. The chain combines TRBV23-1 with TRBJ1-5; possible D gene TRBD1, 6 bases. TRBV23-1 is an ORF for which the function is uncertain. Trimming removed 2 bases from V and 0 bases from J, with 14 bases in between. The CDR3 spans 17 residues.

The chain uses TRBV11-2 and TRBJ2-7, with 8 nucleotides matching TRBD1. Germline CDR1 is SGHAT and CDR2 is FQNNGV. The ends lost 5 bases at V and 4 bases at J; junction bases unmatched: 7. The CDR3 covers 14 residues. CDR3: CASSAGTGLYEQYF. DNA of the CDR3: TGTGCCAGCAGCGCCGGGACAGGTCTTTACGAGCAGTACTTC.

This chain uses TRBV10-3 with TRBJ2-1, with 8 bases matching TRBD2. CDR3 length: 16 amino acids. CDR1 is ENHRY, CDR2 SYGVKD, per germline. Trimming took 0 bases from V and 7 from J; bases not matched to a gene: 8. In nucleotides, the CDR3 is TGTGCCATCAGTGAGTCGATAAGCGGGGGCGGAAATGAGCAGTTCTTC. As protein: CAISESISGGGNEQFF.

The chain couples TRBV6-5 to TRBJ1-1; D not certain. V was pared by 0 bases and J by 7 bases, with 6 bases between. The CDR3 extends over 12 amino acids. The germline CDR1 and CDR2 sequences are MNHEY and SVGAGI. The CDR3 here is CASSYSSSEAFF. The CDR3 region has the DNA TGTGCCAGCAGTTACTCGAGCAGTGAAGCTTTCTTT.